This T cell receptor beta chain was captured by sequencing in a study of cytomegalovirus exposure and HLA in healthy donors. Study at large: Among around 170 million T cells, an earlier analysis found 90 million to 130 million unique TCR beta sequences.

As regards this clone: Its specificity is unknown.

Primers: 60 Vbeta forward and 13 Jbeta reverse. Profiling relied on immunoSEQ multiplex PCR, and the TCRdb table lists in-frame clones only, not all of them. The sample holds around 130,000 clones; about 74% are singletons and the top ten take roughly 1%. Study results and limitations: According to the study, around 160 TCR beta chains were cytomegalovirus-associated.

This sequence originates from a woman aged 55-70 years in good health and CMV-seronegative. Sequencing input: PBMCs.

The CDR3 spells CASSLGQGPTDTQYF. For the CDR3, the DNA is TGTGCCAGCAGCTTGGGACAGGGCCCCACAGATACGCAGTATTTT. This chain joins TRBV5-4 and TRBJ2-3; TRBD1 agrees at 7 bases. Per the germline V gene, CDR1 is SGHNT and CDR2 is YYREEE (reference sequence). V shed 0 bases, J shed 2 bases, and the junction held 3 bases outside the gene matches. This CDR3 has 15 amino acids.